The 18 T cell receptor beta chains given below trace back to one sample, sequenced in a study of OX40 agonist ivuxolimab in advanced cancers. Sequencing used immunoSEQ multiplex PCR; TCRdb keeps in-frame clones, though not all of them. The data show some 50,000 clones, approximately 83% seen once. Specimen: CD4+ or CD8+ T cells sorted from blood, collected in a trial of the OX40 agonist ivuxolimab. All receptors derive from an adult with an advanced solid tumor such as melanoma, head and neck, liver or kidney cancer.

This chain uses TRBV18 with TRBJ2-7; 10 bases match TRBD1. The CDR3 consists of 15 residues. Trimming cost V 3 bases and J 3 bases; bases outside gene matches: 5. The germline gives CDR1 KGHSH, CDR2 LQKENI. The CDR3 DNA reads TGTGCCAGCTCACCGGGACAGGGGAATCGCTACGAGCAGTACTTC. This encodes CASSPGQGNRYEQYF.

The V gene is TRBV7-2, the J gene TRBJ2-7; 9 bases agree with TRBD2. The CDR3 consists of 15 residues. The ends lost 6 bases at V and 1 base at J; junction bases unmatched: 7. Germline CDR1 is SGHTA and CDR2 is FQGNSA. DNA for the CDR3: TGTGCCAGCAGTCGGGGCGGGAGGGCGTCCTACGAGCAGTACTTC. Encoded protein: CASSRGGRASYEQYF.

This sequence joins TRBV9 and TRBJ1-2; D remains ambiguous. The V gene lost 1 base and the J gene lost 4 bases, with 14 bases spanning the gap. Germline CDR1 SGDLS, CDR2 YYNGEE. The CDR3 is 15 residues long. The DNA of the CDR3 is TGTGCCAGCAGCGTATCCTCTTCCGGGTCCTATGGCTACACCTTC. Its protein product is CASSVSSSGSYGYTF.

The chain recombines TRBV5-4 with TRBJ1-1; 11 bases line up with TRBD1. Germline V gene lookup returns CDR1 SGHNT and CDR2 YYREEE (reference sequence). Unmatched junction bases numbered 8, after V lost 4 bases and J lost 3 bases. The CDR3 runs 16 residues. This CDR3 reads CASSPNPGQGDTEAFF. The CDR3 DNA reads TGTGCCAGCAGCCCAAATCCGGGACAGGGGGACACTGAAGCTTTCTTT.

The V call is TRBV21-1, the J call TRBJ1-5; the listed D gene, TRBD1, was not tested against the DNA. TRBV21-1 is assigned pseudogene status. The CDR3 has 15 amino acids. CDR3 coding DNA: TGTGCCAGCAGTCACCGGGACAGGGGGCGGCAGCCCCAGCATTTT. This gives the protein CASSHRDRGRQPQHF.

This chain links TRBV6-5 with TRBJ2-7; D might be TRBD1 (6 bases). The CDR3 is 15 residues long. Germline V CDR1 and CDR2: MNHEY, SVGAGI. The ends were cut back, 3 bases at V and 6 bases at J, with 18 bases in the middle. The CDR3 coding sequence is TGTGCCAGCAGTTATCGGACAGTAAAAGTAAGCGAGCAGTACTTC. Translating gives CASSYRTVKVSEQYF.

This chain connects TRBV19 to TRBJ2-1; possibly TRBD2 for D (6 bases). Per the germline V gene, CDR1 is LNHDA and CDR2 is SQIVND (reference sequence). V was shortened by 4 bases and J by 1 base, with 14 bases between the two germline ends. CDR3 length: 16 amino acids. CDR3: CASSTEWGRSYNEQFF. CDR3 in DNA: TGTGCCAGTAGTACCGAGTGGGGGAGGTCCTACAATGAGCAGTTCTTC.

The V call is TRBV6-1, the J call TRBJ2-1, with 10 positions matching TRBD2. J gave up 5 bases and V 6 bases, and 7 bases lay outside the gene matches. The CDR3 extends over 15 amino acids. Germline lookup yields CDR1 MNHNS and CDR2 SASEGT. CDR3 region: CASRSSGRKNNEQFF. The CDR3 coding sequence is TGTGCCAGCAGAAGTAGCGGGAGGAAAAACAATGAGCAGTTCTTC.

This clone was observed many times. This chain joins TRBV4-2 and TRBJ2-7, with TRBD1 identical over 11 bases. CDR1 and CDR2 from the germline V gene are LGHNA and YNFKEQ. Trimming took 3 bases from V and 3 from J; bases not matched to a gene: 7. The CDR3 runs 16 residues. The CDR3 here is CASSHLGTGGDYEQYF. The CDR3 DNA reads TGTGCCAGCAGCCATCTCGGGACAGGGGGAGACTACGAGCAGTACTTC.

The genes are TRBV5-1 and TRBJ2-7; 8 positions match TRBD1. CDR1 and CDR2 (germline): SGHRS, YFSETQ. V trimming: 6 bases; J trimming: 3 bases; junction bases outside the gene matches: 8. There are 14 residues in the CDR3. The CDR3: CASTLRTGNYEQYF. In DNA form, the CDR3 reads TGCGCCAGCACCTTAAGGACAGGGAACTACGAGCAGTACTTC.

This clone qualifies as large. The chain couples TRBV19 to TRBJ1-5, with 8 bases that match TRBD1. Germline V lookup: CDR1 LNHDA, CDR2 SQIVND (reference sequence). This CDR3 region has 13 residues. J lost 2 bases, V lost 6 bases, and 0 bases had no gene match. The CDR3 here is CASRTGGNQPQHF. DNA of the CDR3: TGTGCCAGTAGGACAGGGGGCAATCAGCCCCAGCATTTT.

This clone has more than one count but fewer than ten. The rearrangement uses TRBV19 and TRBJ2-5, with TRBD1 as a possible D gene (5 bases). The length of the CDR3 is 13 residues. Deletions cut 4 bases from V and 2 bases from J, with 8 bases between. Germline V gene lookup returns CDR1 LNHDA and CDR2 SQIVND (reference sequence). In nucleotides, the CDR3 is TGTGCCAGTAGTAACAGGTTACAAGAGACCCAGTACTTC. It specifies CASSNRLQETQYF.

The chain uses TRBV10-2 and TRBJ1-1; the D is unclear. CDR1 is WSHSY, CDR2 SAAADI, per germline. The CDR3 has 20 amino acids. V was pared by 0 bases and J by 1 base, with 24 bases between. In DNA, the CDR3 is TGCGCCAGCAGTGAGTCGACCTTTCGGGCCGGACGTTCTGGGAACACTGAAGCTTTCTTT. Its translation is CASSESTFRAGRSGNTEAFF.

The chain carries TRBV19 and TRBJ1-5, with 7 bases lining up with TRBD1. The CDR3 is made up of 15 amino acids. V lost 9 bases and J lost 7; bases outside the gene matches: 15. CDR1 is LNHDA, CDR2 SQIVND, per germline (reference sequence). The CDR3 DNA reads as TGTGCCAGCCGTTTAGGCAGGGGGGTTCGGCAGCCCCAGCATTTT. Translation: CASRLGRGVRQPQHF.

This rearrangement joins TRBV25-1 to TRBJ2-7; 12 bases map to TRBD2. The length of the CDR3 is 17 residues. Germline V gives CDR1 MGHDK, CDR2 SYGVNS. The ends lost 1 base at V and 3 bases at J; junction bases unmatched: 7. CDR3 sequence (DNA): TGTGCCAGCAGTGAATTAGGGCTAGCGGGAGGGCGCTACGAGCAGTACTTC. This encodes CASSELGLAGGRYEQYF.

V and J are TRBV29-1 and TRBJ2-1; D is uncertain. V shed 4 bases and J shed 5 bases, with 6 bases lying between them. Germline-derived CDR1 and CDR2 are SQVTM and ANQGSEA. The CDR3 length is 11 residues. CDR3 sequence reads: CSVAVNNEQFF. DNA of the CDR3: TGCAGCGTTGCAGTTAACAATGAGCAGTTCTTC.

The chain couples TRBV5-6 to TRBJ2-7; weak D call: TRBD2 (5 bases). Germline CDR1 is SGHDT and CDR2 is YYEEEE. This CDR3 is built from 15 residues. Trimming stripped 1 base from V and 5 bases from J, with 16 bases between. The CDR3 loop reads CASSLRDGTVDEQYF. The DNA of the CDR3 is TGTGCCAGCAGCTTGCGGGATGGTACGGTCGACGAGCAGTACTTC.

This sequence joins TRBV7-8 and TRBJ2-1; the match to TRBD2 covers 8 bases. The CDR3 is 14 amino acids. V lost 7 bases and J lost 4; bases outside the gene matches: 6. Germline CDR1 SGHVS, CDR2 FQNEAQ. CDR3 residues: CASKAGVFYNEQFF. In DNA, the CDR3 is TGTGCCAGCAAAGCGGGAGTATTTTACAATGAGCAGTTCTTC.